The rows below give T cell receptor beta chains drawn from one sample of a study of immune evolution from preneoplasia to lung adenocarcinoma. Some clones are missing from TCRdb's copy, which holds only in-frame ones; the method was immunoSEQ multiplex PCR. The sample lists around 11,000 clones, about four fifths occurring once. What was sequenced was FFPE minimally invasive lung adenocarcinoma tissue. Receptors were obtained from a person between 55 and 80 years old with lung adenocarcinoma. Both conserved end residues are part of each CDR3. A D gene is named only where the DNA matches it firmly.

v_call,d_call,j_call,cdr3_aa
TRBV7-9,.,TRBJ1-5,CASSFQGSNQPQHF
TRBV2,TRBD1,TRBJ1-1,CASSAGQGTEAFF
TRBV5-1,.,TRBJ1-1,CASSLGGARNTEAFF
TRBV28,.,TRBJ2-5,CASSLMQGLKTQYF
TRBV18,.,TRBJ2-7,CASSPSGGARDEQYF
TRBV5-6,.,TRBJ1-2,CASSLGSGLKTF
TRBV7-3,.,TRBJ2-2,CASSPTPAAGELFF
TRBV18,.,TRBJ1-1,CASSPFTGRGTEAFF
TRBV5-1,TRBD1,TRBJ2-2,CASSNGQGNTGELFF
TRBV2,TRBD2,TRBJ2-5,CASTGTIQETQYF
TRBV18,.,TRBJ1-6,CASSPSHTPESPLHF
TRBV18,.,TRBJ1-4,CASSPLDSNEKLFF
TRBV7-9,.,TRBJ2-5,CASSLGFQGKVETQYF
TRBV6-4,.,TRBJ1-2,CASSDSIEGRSYTF
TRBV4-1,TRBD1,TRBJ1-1,CASSQIPTDRMTEAFF
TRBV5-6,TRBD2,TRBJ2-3,CASSLFLKAGGTDTQYF
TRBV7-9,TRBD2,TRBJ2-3,CASSPWGGGTDTQYF
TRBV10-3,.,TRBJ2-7,CAISVGAYEQYF
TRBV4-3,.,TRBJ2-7,CASSQMAGQGSYEQYF
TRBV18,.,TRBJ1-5,CASSSGGNQPQHF
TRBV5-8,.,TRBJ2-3,CASSSGVGADTQYF
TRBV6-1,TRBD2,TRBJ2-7,CASSEAGLAGGLYEQYF
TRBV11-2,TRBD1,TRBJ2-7,CASSLGQPAYEQYF
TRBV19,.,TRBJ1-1,CASSQGPRMRAFF
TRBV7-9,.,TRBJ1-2,CASSLGPVSTF
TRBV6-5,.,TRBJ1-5,CASSYGSYQPQHF
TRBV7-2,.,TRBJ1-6,CASSLEGYSPLHF
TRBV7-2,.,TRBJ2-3,CASTLRWGEDTQYF
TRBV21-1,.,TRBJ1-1,CASSKARRGPNTEAFF
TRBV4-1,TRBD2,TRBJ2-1,CASSQESSGGVYNEQFF
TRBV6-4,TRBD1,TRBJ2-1,CASSDSTGESNEQFF
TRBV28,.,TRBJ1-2,CASSLRGSHDYGYTF
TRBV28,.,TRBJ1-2,CASSSRRGNRLVGYTF
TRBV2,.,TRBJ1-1,CASSLRSNTEAFF
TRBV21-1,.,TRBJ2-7,CASSWTGEIYEQYF
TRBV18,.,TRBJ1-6,CASSPNRADSPLHF
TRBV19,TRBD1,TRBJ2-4,CASSGQGHLAKNIQYF
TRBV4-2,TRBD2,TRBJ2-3,CASSHTSVSTDTQYF
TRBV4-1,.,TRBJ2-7,CASSQDRGGSVPLEQYF
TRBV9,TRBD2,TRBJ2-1,CASGGGNEQFF
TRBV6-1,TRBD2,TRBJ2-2,CASRSGGEDTGELFF
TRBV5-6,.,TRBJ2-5,CASSPDPSGSALVETQYF
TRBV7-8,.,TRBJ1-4,CASSLQSQGEKLFF
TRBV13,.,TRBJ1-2,CASSFLGSANYGYTF
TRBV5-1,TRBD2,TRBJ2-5,CASSKRGVQETQYF
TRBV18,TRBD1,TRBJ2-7,CASSRTGGSYEQYF
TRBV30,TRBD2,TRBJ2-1,CASRLAGGFEQFF
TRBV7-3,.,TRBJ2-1,CASSSPTGSEQFF
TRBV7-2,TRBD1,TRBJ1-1,CASSLGTGGREITEAFF
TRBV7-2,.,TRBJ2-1,CACSSINLSNEQFF
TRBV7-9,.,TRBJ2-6,CASSPPGGRSGANVLTF
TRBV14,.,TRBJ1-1,CASSQLSAEAFF
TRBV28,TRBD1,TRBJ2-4,CASSEIRDRGDIQYF
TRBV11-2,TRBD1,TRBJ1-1,CASSSRGRNTEAFF
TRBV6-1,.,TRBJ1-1,CASSESGLTEAFF
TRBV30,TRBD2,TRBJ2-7,CAWSSSGFTYEQYF
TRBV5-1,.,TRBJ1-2,CASRDPAGSYTF
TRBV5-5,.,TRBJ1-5,CASSFFRRDQPQHF
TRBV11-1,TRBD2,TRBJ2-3,CASSFGTSGLQYF